The next 32 T cell receptor beta chains were all read from a single sample in a study of HIV-infected children after antiretroviral therapy interruption. Treatment denoted: PENTA 11 planned treatment interruption arm or continuous ART arm. The TCR library was built from RNA with a 3' RACE protocol and unique molecular identifiers. TCRdb re-derived calls from the 3' RACE reads in MiXCR, one entry per CDR3 protein. The table lists about 89,000 distinct CDR3 sequences, around 6.9% of them singletons, with roughly 1% in the top ten. The input for sequencing was CD45RA+ CD4+ T cells from PBMCs, pooled from several time points, taken from a donor given antiretroviral therapy, either interrupted or continuous. Subset reported: naive CD4+ CD45RA+ CD45RO- T cells. The receptor set was obtained from a pool of human donors with HIV.

A few counts support this clonotype. The genes are TRBV20-1 and TRBJ1-2; 10 nucleotides agree with TRBD1. This CDR3 region has 16 residues. The germline V gene encodes CDR1 DFQATT and CDR2 SNEGSKA (reference sequence). V lost 5 bases and J lost 5; bases outside the gene matches: 14. The CDR3 coding sequence is TGCAGTGCTGCACCATCCCGGGACAGGGGTGAATATGGCTACACCTTC. Translating gives CSAAPSRDRGEYGYTF.

This clonotype came up a few times. V gene TRBV4-1 combines with J gene TRBJ2-3, with 7 nucleotides matching TRBD1. Trimming cost V 6 bases and J 0 bases; bases outside gene matches: 6. CDR3 size: 15 residues. The germline V gene encodes CDR1 MGHRA and CDR2 YSYEKL. The CDR3 region is CASRLTGISTDTQYF. The CDR3 DNA sequence: TGCGCCAGCAGGCTGACAGGGATAAGCACAGATACGCAGTATTTT.

This clonotype has more than one count but fewer than ten. This rearrangement joins TRBV19 to TRBJ2-2; no definite D call. Germline-derived CDR1 and CDR2 are LNHDA and SQIVND (reference sequence). This CDR3 contains 13 residues. V gave up 4 bases and J gave up 9 bases, with 12 bases separating them. This chain's CDR3 is CASSTPPSRELFF. The CDR3 bases are TGTGCCAGTAGTACCCCCCCCAGCCGGGAGCTGTTTTTT.

This clonotype was seen repeatedly, ten times or more. V gene TRBV3-1 combines with J gene TRBJ2-7; D not certain. CDR3 length equals 15 residues. With 0 bases removed from V and 5 bases from J, the gap between germline ends came to 14 bases. Germline CDR1 LGHDT, CDR2 YNNKEL (reference sequence). CDR3 residues: CASSQDGQKLDEQYF. The CDR3 DNA follows: TGTGCCAGCAGCCAAGATGGGCAGAAGTTGGACGAGCAGTACTTC.

A note on this clonotype: A much bigger clone sits one base away, suggesting this may be a read error. This chain joins TRBV12-3 or TRBV12-4 and TRBJ1-6; D ambiguous. The CDR3 covers 12 residues. CDR3 loop: CTSSFPNSPLHF. The CDR3 coding sequence is TGTACCAGCAGTTTCCCGAATTCACCCCTCCACTTT.

This clonotype was counted at least ten times. The V call is TRBV6-6, the J call TRBJ1-2, with D possibly TRBD1 on 5 matching bases. Germline V CDR1 and CDR2: MNHNY, SVGAGI (reference sequence). This CDR3 is built from 14 residues. The V end lost 8 bases, the J end lost 5 bases, and 18 bases lay between the germline ends. CDR3 DNA sequence: TGTGCCAGCCTCCGAGGGGTTTCGGATTATGGCTACACCTTC. As protein: CASLRGVSDYGYTF.

This clonotype occurred many times. The rearrangement links TRBV7-2 to TRBJ2-2; D might be TRBD1 (5 bases). CDR1 is SGHTA, CDR2 FQGNSA, per germline. The CDR3 contains 13 residues. Deletions cut 8 bases from V and 9 bases from J, with 16 bases between. CDR3 loop: CASAQSRVRELFF. Here the CDR3 DNA reads TGTGCCAGCGCCCAGTCCAGGGTCCGGGAGCTGTTTTTT.

A note on this clonotype: Possible read error: a much larger clone is one base away. The chain employs TRBV19 and TRBJ2-7; D remains unclear. In germline, CDR1 is LNHDA, CDR2 SQIVND (reference sequence). The CDR3 consists of 15 residues. The CDR3 region is CVSSIPDRGKYEQYF. CDR3 DNA: TGTGTCAGTAGTATTCCAGACCGAGGAAAGTACGAGCAGTACTTC.

The V gene is TRBV12-5, the J gene TRBJ2-3, with D uncertain. The V gene lost 0 bases and the J gene lost 8 bases, with 9 bases spanning the gap. Germline V gene lookup returns CDR1 LGHNT and CDR2 FRNRAP. There are 13 residues in the CDR3. The CDR3 bases are TGTGCTAGTGGTTTGGTAAGCCCCTCTACGCAGTATTTT. Translation: CASGLVSPSTQYF.

This clonotype was detected ten times or more. The chain combines TRBV29-1 with TRBJ1-1, with TRBD1 as a possible D gene (5 bases). The CDR3 has 14 amino acids. Germline-derived CDR1 and CDR2 are SQVTM and ANQGSEA. V shed 4 bases and J shed 1 base, with 13 bases lying between them. The CDR3 sequence is CSVGGGMANTEAFF. The CDR3 region has the DNA TGCAGCGTTGGGGGGGGGATGGCGAACACTGAAGCTTTCTTT.

Notes on this clonotype: One end of the junction is discordant with germline, which a read error may explain. The chain combines TRBV11-2 with TRBJ2-7; TRBD1 agrees at 8 bases. Germline loops: CDR1 SGHAT, CDR2 FQNNGV. The CDR3 is made up of 15 amino acids. The CDR3: CASSDTGGTSYEQYF. DNA for the CDR3: TGCGCCAGCAGCGATACAGGGGGGACCTCCTACGAGCAGTACTTC.

At least ten counts were recorded for this clonotype. J is TRBJ2-3 and V is TRBV10-3, with 11 bases fitting TRBD1. The V segment lost 5 bases and the J segment 2 bases; nucleotides outside the gene matches: 18. There are 20 residues in the CDR3. Germline CDR1 and CDR2: ENHRY and SYGVKD. CDR3 in amino acids: CAISSDVRDRGSRITDTQYF. The CDR3 coding sequence is TGTGCCATCAGTTCTGACGTTCGGGACAGGGGGTCCCGAATCACAGATACGCAGTATTTT.

In this sample, this clonotype turned up many times. The CDR3 spells CSAREMGQEERQPQHF. The CDR3, as DNA: TGCAGTGCTAGAGAAATGGGACAGGAAGAGAGACAGCCCCAGCATTTT. V is TRBV20-1 and J is TRBJ1-5, with TRBD1 identical over 8 bases. This CDR3 has 16 residues. With V trimmed by 0 bases and J by 7 bases, 11 bases remained unmatched. The germline V gene has CDR1 DFQATT and CDR2 SNEGSKA (reference sequence).

This clonotype has at least ten counts. This chain uses TRBV10-3 with TRBJ2-1; weak D call: TRBD2 (6 bases). V lost 10 bases and J lost 9, with 22 bases in between. CDR1 is ENHRY and CDR2 is SYGVKD in the germline V gene. CDR3 length: 14 amino acids. The CDR3, as DNA: TGTGCCAGCGGTGATGCGGGGAGCTATGCTGAGCAGTTCTTC. It codes for CASGDAGSYAEQFF.

In its sample, this clonotype was seen many times. The V call is TRBV27, the J call TRBJ2-2; possibly TRBD1 for D (5 bases). Between the trimmed V and J ends, which lost 4 bases and 2 bases, there was a span of 11 bases. Germline CDR1 is MNHEY and CDR2 is SMNVEV (reference sequence). The CDR3 spans 15 residues. CDR3 coding DNA: TGTGCCAGCAGTTCCCGACAGAGAAACACCGGGGAGCTGTTTTTT. Protein: CASSSRQRNTGELFF.

This clonotype was counted only a few times. This sequence joins TRBV27 and TRBJ2-7; TRBD2 matches at 9 bases. Germline CDR1 and CDR2: MNHEY and SMNVEV (reference sequence). This CDR3 spans 14 amino acids. The J segment lost 4 bases and the V segment lost 5 bases, leaving 6 bases of the junction unmatched. The CDR3 loop reads CASSASGTGYEQYF. CDR3 DNA sequence: TGTGCCAGCAGTGCTAGCGGGACTGGGTACGAGCAGTACTTC.

This clonotype was recorded at least ten times. The chain joins TRBV7-9 to TRBJ2-7; 7 bases are a match to TRBD1. Germline loops: CDR1 SEHNR, CDR2 FQNEAQ (reference sequence). CDR3 length: 13 residues. V gave up 5 bases and J gave up 3 bases; unmatched junction bases: 4. DNA for the CDR3: TGTGCCAGCAGCCGGGACAGAGTCTACGAGCAGTACTTC. Protein: CASSRDRVYEQYF.

In its sample, this clonotype was seen a few times. This sequence joins TRBV30 and TRBJ1-5; 7 bases fit TRBD1. Germline CDR1 GTSNPN, CDR2 SVGIG (reference sequence). This CDR3 spans 15 amino acids. V shed 3 bases and J 2 bases; nucleotides not matched to a gene: 7. In DNA form, the CDR3 reads TGTGCCTGGAGCAGCAGGGGGTTCGGCAATCAGCCCCAGCATTTT. Its protein is CAWSSRGFGNQPQHF. The full variable domain, in which reference TRBV30 and TRBJ1-5 provide the parts outside the CDR3, is SQTIHQWPATLVQPVGSPLSLECTVEGTSNPNLYWYRQAAGRGLQLLFYSVGIGQISSEVPQNLSASRPQDRQFILSSKKLLLSDSGFYLCAWSSRGFGNQPQHFGDGTRLSIL.

The chain recombines TRBV12-3 or TRBV12-4 with TRBJ1-1; D is ambiguous. V lost 11 bases to trimming and J lost 11 bases, with 24 bases between them. The CDR3 runs to 13 residues. The CDR3 spells CARRLPGHPAAFF. The CDR3 nucleotides are TGTGCCCGCCGTCTGCCCGGTCACCCTGCCGCTTTCTTT.

This clonotype was picked up many times. The chain couples TRBV7-8 to TRBJ1-2, with D possibly being TRBD1 (6 bases). Germline values: CDR1 SGHVS, CDR2 FQNEAQ. The CDR3 covers 15 residues. V lost 1 base to trimming and J lost 2 bases, with 11 bases between them. The CDR3 loop reads CASSLGGQGNYGYTF. The DNA for the CDR3 is TGTGCCAGCAGCTTAGGGGGGCAGGGCAACTATGGCTACACCTTC.

This clonotype occurred a few times. The V call is TRBV18, the J call TRBJ2-3; D is ambiguous. Trimming stripped 1 base from V and 2 bases from J, with 7 bases between. Per the germline V gene, CDR1 is KGHSH and CDR2 is LQKENI. This CDR3 region has 14 residues. As DNA, the CDR3 is TGTGCCAGCTCACCACTGGCCAACACAGATACGCAGTATTTT. Translation gives CASSPLANTDTQYF. Looking up the rest from reference TRBV18 and TRBJ2-3 gives the full variable domain: NAGVMQNPRHLVRRRGQEARLRCSPMKGHSHVYWYRQLPEEGLKFMVYLQKENIIDESGMPKERFSAEFPKEGPSILRIQQVVRGDSAAYFCASSPLANTDTQYFGPGTRLTVL.

This clonotype was counted ten times or more. The chain has TRBV6-1 and TRBJ2-3, with unresolved D. CDR3 length: 14 residues. In germline, CDR1 is MNHNS, CDR2 SASEGT. Between the trimmed V and J ends, which lost 7 bases and 0 bases, there was a span of 11 bases. CDR3 DNA sequence: TGTGCCAGCAATCCAGCGTGGAGCACAGATACGCAGTATTTT. It yields the protein CASNPAWSTDTQYF.

This chain connects TRBV25-1 to TRBJ2-7; possible D gene TRBD1, 6 bases. This CDR3 region has 14 residues. The germline gives CDR1 MGHDK, CDR2 SYGVNS. Deletions cut 2 bases from V and 6 bases from J, with 14 bases between. CDR3 loop: CASSEMNRVSEQYF. CDR3 bases: TGTGCCAGCAGTGAAATGAACAGGGTGAGCGAGCAGTACTTC.

This clonotype was recorded at least ten times. V usage is TRBV7-9 and J usage is TRBJ1-1; D is ambiguous. Deletions cut 1 base from V and 5 bases from J, with 8 bases between. The CDR3 has 13 residues. Germline-derived CDR1 and CDR2 are SEHNR and FQNEAQ (reference sequence). As DNA, the CDR3 is TGTGCCAGCAGCTTAGGTTTGACGACTGAAGCTTTCTTT. Translated, it gives CASSLGLTTEAFF.

This clonotype was observed at least ten times. The chain uses TRBV7-4 and TRBJ1-5; perhaps TRBD1 as D (6 bases). There are 11 residues in the CDR3. CDR1 is SGHVT, CDR2 SQSDAQ, per germline. Trimming left V 5 bases short and J 15 bases short, with 14 bases between. For the CDR3, the DNA is TGTGCCAGCAGCCTCAGACAGGCGACGCATTTT. Protein product: CASSLRQATHF.

This clonotype showed up many times. This chain uses TRBV19 with TRBJ2-2, with 7 positions matching TRBD2. Germline loops: CDR1 LNHDA, CDR2 SQIVND (reference sequence). V lost 0 bases, J lost 5 bases, and 3 bases stayed unmatched. The CDR3 is made up of 15 amino acids. In nucleotides, the CDR3 is TGTGCCAGTAGTATAGAGGCACTAGCGACCGGGGAGCTGTTTTTT. Its translation: CASSIEALATGELFF.

This clonotype was counted many times. The J gene is TRBJ1-1, the V gene TRBV2; D unresolved. The CDR3 totals 10 residues. V was trimmed by 8 bases and J by 5 bases, leaving 6 bases between them. CDR1 and CDR2 (germline): SNHLY, FYNNEI. The CDR3 spells CASLKTEAFF. The CDR3 DNA follows: TGTGCCAGCCTTAAAACTGAAGCTTTCTTT.

This clonotype was recorded at least ten times. The rearrangement links TRBV24-1 to TRBJ2-3; 8 nucleotides match TRBD2. The germline gives CDR1 KGHDR, CDR2 SFDVKD. CDR3 length: 15 residues. Germline trimming cut 5 bases from V and 2 bases from J; bases unmatched to any gene: 5. The CDR3 nucleotides read TGTGCCACCAGTGTTGCTAGCGGGTACACAGATACGCAGTATTTT. Amino acids: CATSVASGYTDTQYF.

This clonotype has at least ten counts. V gene TRBV5-1 combines with J gene TRBJ2-7; D unresolved. Germline CDR1 reads SGHRS; CDR2 reads YFSETQ. The CDR3 sequence is 16 residues long. Deletions cut 0 bases from V and 5 bases from J, with 18 bases between. For the CDR3, the DNA is TGCGCCAGCAGCTTGGCGGTATTAGCAGAGGTCAACGAGCAGTACTTC. Protein: CASSLAVLAEVNEQYF.

This clonotype was seen at least ten times. V is TRBV6-1 and J is TRBJ2-1, with 7 bases lining up with TRBD2. Losses at the gene ends were 2 bases for V and 5 bases for J; bases not matched to a gene: 6. Germline CDR1 is MNHNS and CDR2 is SASEGT. The CDR3 is 15 amino acids. Here the CDR3 reads CASSEYFGTNNEQFF. DNA for the CDR3: TGTGCCAGCAGTGAATATTTCGGGACTAACAATGAGCAGTTCTTC.

This clonotype was picked up many times. The chain recombines TRBV12-3 or TRBV12-4 with TRBJ2-7, with D possibly matching TRBD1 (5 bases). This CDR3 region has 15 residues. V shed 2 bases and J shed 1 base, with 12 bases lying between them. Written as DNA, the CDR3 is TGTGCCAGCAGTTTACAGGGTATGGAATCCTACGAGCAGTACTTC. Translated: CASSLQGMESYEQYF.

This clonotype was counted at least ten times. The chain recombines TRBV10-1 with TRBJ2-5, with D possibly matching TRBD1 (5 bases). The CDR3 covers 14 residues. Germline CDR1 is WNHNN and CDR2 is SYGVQD (reference sequence). Trimming took off 0 bases at V and 5 bases at J, with 10 bases between the two ends. The CDR3 here is CASSESGRQETQYF. DNA of the CDR3: TGCGCCAGCAGTGAGTCGGGGCGGCAGGAGACCCAGTACTTC.